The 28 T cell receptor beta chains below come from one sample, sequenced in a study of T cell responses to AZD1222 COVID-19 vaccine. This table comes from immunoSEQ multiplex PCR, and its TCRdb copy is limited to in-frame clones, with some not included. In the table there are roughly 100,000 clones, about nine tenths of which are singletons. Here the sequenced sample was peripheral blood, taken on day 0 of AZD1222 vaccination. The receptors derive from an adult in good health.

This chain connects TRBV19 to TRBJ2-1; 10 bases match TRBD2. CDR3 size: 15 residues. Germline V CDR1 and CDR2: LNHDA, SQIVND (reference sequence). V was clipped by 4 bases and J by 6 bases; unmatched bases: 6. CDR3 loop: CASSKRTSGTNEQFF. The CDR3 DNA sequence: TGTGCCAGTAGTAAAAGGACTAGCGGAACCAATGAGCAGTTCTTC.

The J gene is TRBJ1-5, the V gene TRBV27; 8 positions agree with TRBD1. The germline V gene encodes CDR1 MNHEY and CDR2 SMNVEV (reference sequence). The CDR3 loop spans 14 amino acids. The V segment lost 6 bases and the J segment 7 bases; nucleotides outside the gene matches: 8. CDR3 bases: TGTGCCAGCAGGGACTCAGGGGGCGGGCAGCCCCAGCATTTT. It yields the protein CASRDSGGGQPQHF.

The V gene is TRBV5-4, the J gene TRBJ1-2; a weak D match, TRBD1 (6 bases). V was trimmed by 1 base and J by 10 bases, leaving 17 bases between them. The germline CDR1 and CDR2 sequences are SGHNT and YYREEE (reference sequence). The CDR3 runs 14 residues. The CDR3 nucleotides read TGTGCCAGCAGCTTGTCCCAAAACAGGGTTTCCTACACCTTC. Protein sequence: CASSLSQNRVSYTF. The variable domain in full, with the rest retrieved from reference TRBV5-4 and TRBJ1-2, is ETGVTQSPTHLIKTRGQQVTLRCSSQSGHNTVSWYQQALGQGPQFIFQYYREEENGRGNFPPRFSGLQFPNYSSELNVNALELDDSALYLCASSLSQNRVSYTFGSGTRLTVV.

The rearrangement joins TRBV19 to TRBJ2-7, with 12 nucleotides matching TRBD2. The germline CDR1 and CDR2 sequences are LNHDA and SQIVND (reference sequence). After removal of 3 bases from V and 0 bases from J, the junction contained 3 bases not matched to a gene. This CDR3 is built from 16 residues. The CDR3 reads CASSIQTSGSSYEQYF. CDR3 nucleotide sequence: TGTGCCAGTAGTATCCAGACTAGCGGGAGCTCCTACGAGCAGTACTTC.

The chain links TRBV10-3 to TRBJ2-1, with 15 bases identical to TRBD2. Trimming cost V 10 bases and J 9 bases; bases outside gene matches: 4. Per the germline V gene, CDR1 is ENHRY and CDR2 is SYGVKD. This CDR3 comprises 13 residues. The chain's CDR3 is CATRTSGRAEQFF. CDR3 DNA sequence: TGTGCCACCAGGACTAGCGGGAGGGCTGAGCAGTTCTTC.

Here the CDR3 reads CASSTGGLSEAFF. CDR3 DNA: TGCGCCAGCAGTACAGGGGGCTTGTCTGAAGCTTTCTTT. The chain uses TRBV10-1 and TRBJ1-1; the match to TRBD1 covers 9 bases. CDR3 size: 13 residues. The V segment lost 5 bases and the J segment 6 bases; nucleotides outside the gene matches: 4. The germline gives CDR1 WNHNN, CDR2 SYGVQD (reference sequence).

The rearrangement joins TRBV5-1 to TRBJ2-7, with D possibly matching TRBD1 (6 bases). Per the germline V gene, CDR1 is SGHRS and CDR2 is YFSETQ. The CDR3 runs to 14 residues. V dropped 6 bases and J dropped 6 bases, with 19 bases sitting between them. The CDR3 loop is CASKAQTGTPEQYF. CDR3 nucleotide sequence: TGCGCCAGCAAAGCGCAGACAGGTACCCCCGAGCAGTACTTC.

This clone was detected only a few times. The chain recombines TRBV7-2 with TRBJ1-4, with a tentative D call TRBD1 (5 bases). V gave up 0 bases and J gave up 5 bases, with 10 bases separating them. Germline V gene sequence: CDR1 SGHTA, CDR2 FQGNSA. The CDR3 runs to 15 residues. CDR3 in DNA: TGTGCCAGCAGCTTAGCGGCAGGGTGGAATGAAAAACTGTTTTTT. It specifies CASSLAAGWNEKLFF.

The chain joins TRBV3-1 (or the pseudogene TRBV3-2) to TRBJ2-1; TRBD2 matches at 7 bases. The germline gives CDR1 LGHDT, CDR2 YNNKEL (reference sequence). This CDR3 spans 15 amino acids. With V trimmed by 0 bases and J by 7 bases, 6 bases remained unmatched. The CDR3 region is CASSQDRREGNEQFF. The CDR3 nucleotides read TGTGCCAGCAGCCAAGATCGGAGGGAGGGAAATGAGCAGTTCTTC.

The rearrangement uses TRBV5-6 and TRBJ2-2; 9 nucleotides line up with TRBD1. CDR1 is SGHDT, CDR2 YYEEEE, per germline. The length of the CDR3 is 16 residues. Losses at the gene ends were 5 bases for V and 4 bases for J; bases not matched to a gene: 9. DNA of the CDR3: TGTGCCAGCAGTCATGGGGGACAGGGTATCACCGGGGAGCTGTTTTTT. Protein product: CASSHGGQGITGELFF.

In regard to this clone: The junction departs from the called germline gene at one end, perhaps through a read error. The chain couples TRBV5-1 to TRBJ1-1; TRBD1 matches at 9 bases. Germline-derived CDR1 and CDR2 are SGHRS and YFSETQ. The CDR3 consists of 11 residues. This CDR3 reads CASSSDRGLLF. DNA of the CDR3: TGCGCCAGCAGCTCGGACAGGGGTCTGCTCTTT.

CDR3 residues: CASSPPSNEQFF. DNA of the CDR3: TGTGCCAGCAGCCCTCCGTCCAATGAGCAGTTCTTC. The genes are TRBV9 and TRBJ2-1; D gene uncertain. The CDR3 is 12 residues long. Germline CDR1 and CDR2: SGDLS and YYNGEE. The V end was cut by 4 bases, the J end by 6 bases, with 8 bases between. Supplemented by reference TRBV9 and TRBJ2-1, the full variable domain reads DSGVTQTPKHLITATGQRVTLRCSPRSGDLSVYWYQQSLDQGLQFLIQYYNGEERAKGNILERFSAQQFPDLHSELNLSSLELGDSALYFCASSPPSNEQFFGPGTRLTVL.

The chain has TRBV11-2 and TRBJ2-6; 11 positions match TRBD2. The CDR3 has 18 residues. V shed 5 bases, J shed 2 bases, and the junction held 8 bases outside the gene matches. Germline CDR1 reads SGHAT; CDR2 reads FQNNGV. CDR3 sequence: CASSERLAGFPGANVLTF. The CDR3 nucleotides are TGTGCCAGCAGCGAGCGACTAGCGGGGTTCCCTGGGGCCAACGTCCTGACTTTC. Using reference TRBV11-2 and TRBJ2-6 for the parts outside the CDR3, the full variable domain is EAGVAQSPRYKIIEKRQSVAFWCNPISGHATLYWYQQILGQGPKLLIQFQNNGVVDDSQLPKDRFSAERLKGVDSTLKIQPAKLEDSAVYLCASSERLAGFPGANVLTFGAGSRLTVL.

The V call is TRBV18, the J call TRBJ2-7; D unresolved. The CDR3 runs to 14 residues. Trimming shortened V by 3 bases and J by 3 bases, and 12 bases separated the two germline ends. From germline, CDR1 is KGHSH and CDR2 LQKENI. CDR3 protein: CASSPPSRDYEQYF. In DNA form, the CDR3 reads TGTGCCAGCTCACCCCCATCACGAGACTACGAGCAGTACTTC.

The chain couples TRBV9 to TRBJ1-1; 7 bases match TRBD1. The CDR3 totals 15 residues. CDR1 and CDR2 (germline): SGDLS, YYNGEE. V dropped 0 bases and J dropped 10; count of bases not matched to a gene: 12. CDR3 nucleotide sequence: TGTGCCAGCAGCGTAGGCCCCACGACAGGGTCTGGAGCTTTCTTT. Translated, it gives CASSVGPTTGSGAFF.

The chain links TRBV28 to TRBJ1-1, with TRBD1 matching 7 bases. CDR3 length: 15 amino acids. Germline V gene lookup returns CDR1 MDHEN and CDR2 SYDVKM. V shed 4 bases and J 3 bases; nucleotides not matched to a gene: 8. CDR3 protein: CASSSPGTAHTEAFF. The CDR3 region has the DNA TGTGCCAGCAGTTCCCCAGGGACAGCCCACACTGAAGCTTTCTTT.

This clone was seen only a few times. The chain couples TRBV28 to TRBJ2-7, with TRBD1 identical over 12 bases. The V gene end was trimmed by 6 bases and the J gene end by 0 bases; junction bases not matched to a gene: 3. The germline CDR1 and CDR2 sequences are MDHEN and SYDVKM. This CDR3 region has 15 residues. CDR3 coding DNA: TGTGCCAGCAGGGTGGGACAGGGGGCCTCCTACGAGCAGTACTTC. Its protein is CASRVGQGASYEQYF.

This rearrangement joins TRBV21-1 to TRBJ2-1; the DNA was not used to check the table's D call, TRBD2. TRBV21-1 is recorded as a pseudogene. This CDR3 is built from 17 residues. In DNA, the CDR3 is TGTGCCAGCAGCAAAGATCGGGTCAGACCCTCCTACAATGAGCAGTTCTTC. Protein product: CASSKDRVRPSYNEQFF.

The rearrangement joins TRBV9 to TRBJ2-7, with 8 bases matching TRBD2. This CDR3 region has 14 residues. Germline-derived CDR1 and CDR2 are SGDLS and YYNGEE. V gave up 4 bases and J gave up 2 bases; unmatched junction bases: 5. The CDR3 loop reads CASSSGLAPYEQYF. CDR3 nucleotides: TGTGCCAGCAGCAGCGGACTAGCCCCCTACGAGCAGTACTTC.

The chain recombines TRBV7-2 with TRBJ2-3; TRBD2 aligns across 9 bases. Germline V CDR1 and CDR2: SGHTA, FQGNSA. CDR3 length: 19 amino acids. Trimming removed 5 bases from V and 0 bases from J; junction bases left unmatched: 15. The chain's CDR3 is CASSPRGSSGRSSTDTQYF. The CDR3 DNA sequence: TGTGCCAGCAGCCCCCGAGGAAGCAGCGGGAGGTCTAGCACAGATACGCAGTATTTT.

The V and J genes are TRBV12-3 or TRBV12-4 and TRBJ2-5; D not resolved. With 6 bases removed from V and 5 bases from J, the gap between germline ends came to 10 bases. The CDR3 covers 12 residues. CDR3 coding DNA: TGTGCCAGCAGCGGATGGTCGGAGACCCAGTACTTC. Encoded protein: CASSGWSETQYF.

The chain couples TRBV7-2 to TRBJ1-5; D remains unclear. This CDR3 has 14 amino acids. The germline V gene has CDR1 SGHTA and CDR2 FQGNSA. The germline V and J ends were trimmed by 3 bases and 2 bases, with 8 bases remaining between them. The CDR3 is CASSFGGRNQPQHF. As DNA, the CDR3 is TGTGCCAGCAGCTTCGGCGGACGCAATCAGCCCCAGCATTTT.

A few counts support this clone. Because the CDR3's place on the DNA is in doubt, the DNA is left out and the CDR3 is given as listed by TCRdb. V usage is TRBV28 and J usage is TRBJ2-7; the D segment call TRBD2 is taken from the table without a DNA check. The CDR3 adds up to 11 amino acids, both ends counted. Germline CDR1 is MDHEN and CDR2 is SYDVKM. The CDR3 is CASSSSFEQYF.

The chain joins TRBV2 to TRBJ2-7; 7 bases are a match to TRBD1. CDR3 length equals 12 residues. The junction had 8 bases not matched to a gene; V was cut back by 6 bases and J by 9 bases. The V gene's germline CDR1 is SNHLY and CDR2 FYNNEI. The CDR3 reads CASRSGGVAQYF. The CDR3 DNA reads TGTGCCAGCAGATCAGGGGGTGTGGCGCAGTACTTC.

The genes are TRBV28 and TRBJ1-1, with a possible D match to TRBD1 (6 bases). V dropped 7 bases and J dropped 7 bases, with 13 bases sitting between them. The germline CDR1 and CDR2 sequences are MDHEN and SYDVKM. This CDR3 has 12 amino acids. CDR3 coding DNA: TGTGCCAGCACCACGGGACAAGTTGAAGCTTTCTTT. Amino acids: CASTTGQVEAFF.

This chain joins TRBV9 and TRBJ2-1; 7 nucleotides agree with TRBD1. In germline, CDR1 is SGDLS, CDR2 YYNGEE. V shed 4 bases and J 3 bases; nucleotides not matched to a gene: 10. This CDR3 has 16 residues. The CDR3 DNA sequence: TGTGCCAGCAGCCTCCCTTGGGACAGCAGCTACAATGAGCAGTTCTTC. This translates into CASSLPWDSSYNEQFF.

DNA of the CDR3: TGTGCCAGCAGCCAAACCCCTAGGTATGGCTACACCTTC. Translated, it gives CASSQTPRYGYTF. The J gene is TRBJ1-2, the V gene TRBV7-9; D gene ambiguous. The germline gives CDR1 SEHNR, CDR2 FQNEAQ (reference sequence). This CDR3 is 13 amino acids long. V was clipped by 5 bases and J by 5 bases, with 12 bases between them.

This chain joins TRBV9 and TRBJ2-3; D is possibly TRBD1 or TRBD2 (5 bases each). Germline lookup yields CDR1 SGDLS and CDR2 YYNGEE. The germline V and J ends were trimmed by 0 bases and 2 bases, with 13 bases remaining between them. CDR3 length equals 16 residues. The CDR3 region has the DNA TGTGCCAGCAGCGTAGCGGGCTGGGGGAACACAGATACGCAGTATTTT. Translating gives CASSVAGWGNTDTQYF.